Following are 28 T cell receptor beta chains from one sample sequenced in a study of cytomegalovirus exposure and HLA in healthy donors (dated by TCRdb to 2017 to 2019). Receptor amplification or capture employed the immunoSEQ multiplex PCR assay. A mixture of 60 forward primers for TCR Vbeta segments and 13 reverse primers for TCR Jbeta segments was used in the multiplex PCR. Not all clones reach the TCRdb copy of this immuneACCESS table, which keeps in-frame sequences only. Checked studies attribute under half of the gap to unresolved V genes and leave the rest unexplained. In all, the sample holds about 85,000 clones, and roughly three quarters of those were seen once. Roughly a quarter of the sample comes from the top ten. Sequencing used PBMCs. These receptors were obtained from a woman in her 50s in good health and CMV-seropositive.

This clone was counted a few times. This rearrangement joins TRBV6-1 to TRBJ2-1, with D possibly matching TRBD2 (6 bases). Trimming shortened V by 6 bases and J by 8 bases, and 14 bases separated the two germline ends. Per germline, CDR1 MNHNS and CDR2 SASEGT. This CDR3 spans 13 amino acids. In DNA, the CDR3 is TGTGCCAGCAGCCGGGACTTCCGGGATGAGCAGTTCTTC. Translated: CASSRDFRDEQFF.

The chain uses TRBV28 and TRBJ1-3; D unresolved. Germline V gene data show CDR1 as MDHEN and CDR2 as SYDVKM. V lost 4 bases and J 0 bases, leaving 7 bases between the germline ends. This CDR3 comprises 14 residues. CDR3 residues: CASSSTVSGNTIYF. The CDR3 nucleotides are TGTGCCAGCAGTTCTACAGTCTCTGGAAACACCATATATTTT.

The V gene is TRBV19, the J gene TRBJ1-1, with D possibly matching TRBD1 (5 bases). Germline CDR1 reads LNHDA; CDR2 reads SQIVND (reference sequence). The CDR3 is 14 amino acids. The V end was cut by 4 bases, the J end by 4 bases, with 13 bases between. CDR3 residues: CASSTDNKGTEAFF. CDR3 sequence (DNA): TGTGCCAGTAGTACGGACAACAAGGGCACTGAAGCTTTCTTT.

This sequence joins TRBV5-1 and TRBJ2-1; D perhaps matches TRBD1 (6 bases). Germline V gene sequence: CDR1 SGHRS, CDR2 YFSETQ. This CDR3 contains 17 residues. V gave up 1 base and J gave up 11 bases, with 25 bases separating them. CDR3: CASSLRVWARGERKQFF. As DNA, the CDR3 is TGCGCCAGCAGCTTGAGGGTTTGGGCCAGGGGAGAACGGAAGCAGTTCTTC.

The V gene is TRBV7-9, the J gene TRBJ1-3; TRBD1 is a possible D gene (6 bases). CDR1 and CDR2 (germline): SEHNR, FQNEAQ (reference sequence). This CDR3 has 15 amino acids. With 1 base removed from V and 5 bases from J, the gap between germline ends came to 12 bases. Here the CDR3 DNA reads TGTGCCAGCAGCTTAGGGGGGGGCGCCCGAAACACCATATATTTT. It encodes CASSLGGGARNTIYF.

The chain joins TRBV5-4 to TRBJ1-4, with TRBD1 matching over 7 bases. This CDR3 contains 15 residues. V was clipped by 4 bases and J by 4 bases; unmatched bases: 7. Germline V gene lookup returns CDR1 SGHNT and CDR2 YYREEE (reference sequence). Written as DNA, the CDR3 is TGTGCCAGCAGCCCAGGACAGGCCATTAATGAAAAACTGTTTTTT. It specifies CASSPGQAINEKLFF.

The chain uses TRBV6-5 and TRBJ1-2; 7 bases align to TRBD1. V dropped 4 bases and J dropped 2; count of bases not matched to a gene: 1. CDR3 length: 13 amino acids. Germline CDR1 MNHEY, CDR2 SVGAGI. CDR3 in amino acids: CASSLQGNYGYTF. The CDR3 DNA is TGTGCCAGCAGTTTACAGGGGAACTATGGCTACACCTTC.

There are a few counts of this clone. The chain uses TRBV6-6 and TRBJ2-3, with D perhaps TRBD2 (7 bases). Trimming left V 4 bases short and J 5 bases short, with 13 bases between. Germline CDR1 MNHNY, CDR2 SVGAGI (reference sequence). The CDR3 covers 14 residues. In DNA form, the CDR3 reads TGTGCCAGCAGTTTGGGGGGGGCGGGAGATACGCAGTATTTT. This sequence encodes CASSLGGAGDTQYF.

This clone has only a few counts. The chain links TRBV5-1 to TRBJ1-1; 7 bases align to TRBD1. V lost 4 bases, J lost 4 bases, and 10 bases stayed unmatched. The germline CDR1 and CDR2 sequences are SGHRS and YFSETQ. The CDR3 is 15 amino acids. The CDR3 sequence: CASSTRQGGSTEAFF. The CDR3 region has the DNA TGCGCCAGCAGCACCCGACAGGGTGGTAGCACTGAAGCTTTCTTT.

V is TRBV5-4 and J is TRBJ2-3; 12 bases are shared with TRBD1. The ends lost 0 bases at V and 6 bases at J; junction bases unmatched: 5. CDR1 is SGHNT, CDR2 YYREEE, per germline (reference sequence). The CDR3 consists of 16 residues. In DNA, the CDR3 is TGTGCCAGCAGCTTGGGGGGACAGGGGGCGGGGGATACGCAGTATTTT. This translates into CASSLGGQGAGDTQYF.

The chain links TRBV5-4 to TRBJ2-2; 9 nucleotides agree with TRBD1. V lost 1 base and J lost 6; bases outside the gene matches: 4. The CDR3 runs to 15 residues. CDR1 is SGHNT and CDR2 is YYREEE in the germline V gene (reference sequence). CDR3 bases: TGTGCCAGCAGCTTGAAACAGGGGGCCTCCGGGGAGCTGTTTTTT. Translating gives CASSLKQGASGELFF.

The chain recombines TRBV5-5 with TRBJ2-7; 9 bases fit TRBD1. J was trimmed by 4 bases and V by 1 base; bases with no gene match: 6. Germline values: CDR1 SGHKS, CDR2 YYEKEE (reference sequence). The CDR3 runs 15 residues. In DNA, the CDR3 is TGTGCCAGCAGCTTGTCTGGGACAGGGAATTACGAGCAGTACTTC. Amino acids: CASSLSGTGNYEQYF.

V gene TRBV7-9 combines with J gene TRBJ2-3; D possibly corresponds to TRBD2 (5 bases). CDR1 is SEHNR and CDR2 is FQNEAQ in the germline V gene (reference sequence). The CDR3 is made up of 15 amino acids. The V and J ends lost 1 base and 2 bases respectively, with 10 bases between them. The CDR3 DNA is TGTGCCAGCAGCTTAGGATCTAGCTTCACAGATACGCAGTATTTT. This encodes CASSLGSSFTDTQYF.

The V gene is TRBV19, the J gene TRBJ2-6; 8 nucleotides match TRBD2. Germline V lookup: CDR1 LNHDA, CDR2 SQIVND (reference sequence). The V gene end was trimmed by 6 bases and the J gene end by 6 bases; junction bases not matched to a gene: 16. The CDR3 consists of 18 residues. CDR3 DNA: TGTGCCAGTAGCCGACCGGGGGGGGCAGGGGAGTCGGCCAACGTCCTGACTTTC. It yields the protein CASSRPGGAGESANVLTF.

The chain is built from TRBV5-6 and TRBJ1-5; 7 nucleotides match TRBD1. Per germline, CDR1 SGHDT and CDR2 YYEEEE. V trimming: 2 bases; J trimming: 7 bases; junction bases outside the gene matches: 12. The CDR3 is 16 residues long. The DNA for the CDR3 is TGTGCCAGCAGCTTTACAGGGGACTCACCCACCCAGCCCCAGCATTTT. This codes for CASSFTGDSPTQPQHF.

Note on this clone: Other nucleotide sequences in the sample specify the same CDR3. This chain joins TRBV10-2 and TRBJ1-5; D ambiguous. CDR1 is WSHSY and CDR2 is SAAADI in the germline V gene. The CDR3 loop spans 15 amino acids. Trimming stripped 0 bases from V and 7 bases from J, with 13 bases between. The chain's CDR3 is CASSESSPGDQPQHF. CDR3 in DNA: TGCGCCAGCAGTGAGTCATCACCCGGAGACCAGCCCCAGCATTTT.

The J gene is TRBJ1-2, the V gene TRBV19; 10 bases line up with TRBD1. The CDR3 is 16 residues long. After removal of 7 bases from V and 0 bases from J, the junction contained 8 bases not matched to a gene. Germline values: CDR1 LNHDA, CDR2 SQIVND (reference sequence). The CDR3 DNA is TGTGCCAGTAAGACGGGACAGGGGTATTCTAACTATGGCTACACCTTC. The encoded protein is CASKTGQGYSNYGYTF.

The chain links TRBV5-1 to TRBJ2-1, with TRBD2 identical over 10 bases. Trimming cost V 6 bases and J 9 bases; bases outside gene matches: 6. This CDR3 region has 13 residues. Germline V lookup: CDR1 SGHRS, CDR2 YFSETQ. CDR3 residues: CASTIAGGGEQFF. For the CDR3, the DNA is TGCGCCAGCACCATAGCGGGGGGAGGTGAGCAGTTCTTC.

The genes are TRBV6-1 and TRBJ2-7; tentative D call: TRBD2 (6 bases). Trimming left V 8 bases short and J 2 bases short, with 10 bases between. The germline CDR1 and CDR2 sequences are MNHNS and SASEGT. This CDR3 has 12 amino acids. The CDR3 nucleotides are TGTGCCAGCGGGGGGTCAACCTACGAGCAGTACTTC. Its translation is CASGGSTYEQYF.

The J gene is TRBJ1-2, the V gene TRBV18; 7 nucleotides match TRBD1. The CDR3 totals 15 residues. Germline V gene sequence: CDR1 KGHSH, CDR2 LQKENI. J lost 2 bases, V lost 5 bases, and 8 bases had no gene match. CDR3 coding DNA: TGTGCCAGCTCATCGACCGGGACAGCCAACTATGGCTACACCTTC. Translation gives CASSSTGTANYGYTF.

The chain has TRBV6-5 and TRBJ2-3; D gene uncertain. CDR1 is MNHEY, CDR2 SVGAGI, per germline. The CDR3 loop spans 14 amino acids. Trimming removed 2 bases from V and 2 bases from J, with 8 bases in between. CDR3 DNA: TGTGCCAGCAGTTACCCTGGAGCCACAGATACGCAGTATTTT. Translated: CASSYPGATDTQYF.

The genes are TRBV5-1 and TRBJ1-2; D is unresolved. The CDR3 contains 13 residues. Trimming took off 0 bases at V and 2 bases at J, with 5 bases between the two ends. The germline CDR1 and CDR2 sequences are SGHRS and YFSETQ. CDR3 coding DNA: TGCGCCAGCAGCTTGGCCCTAAACTATGGCTACACCTTC. Encoded protein: CASSLALNYGYTF.

V is TRBV18 and J is TRBJ1-1, with 9 nucleotides matching TRBD1. Unmatched junction bases numbered 13, after V lost 6 bases and J lost 5 bases. CDR1 and CDR2 (germline): KGHSH, LQKENI. The CDR3 has 16 residues. As DNA, the CDR3 is TGTGCCAGCTCCCTAAAAACAGGGGGCGGTGGTACTGAAGCTTTCTTT. Protein product: CASSLKTGGGGTEAFF. Based on the CDR3 plus reference TRBV18 and TRBJ1-1, the full variable domain is NAGVMQNPRHLVRRRGQEARLRCSPMKGHSHVYWYRQLPEEGLKFMVYLQKENIIDESGMPKERFSAEFPKEGPSILRIQQVVRGDSAAYFCASSLKTGGGGTEAFFGQGTRLTVV.

This clone was counted between two and nine times. One junction end does not reproduce the germline sequence, and a read error may be involved. This chain uses TRBV7-7 with TRBJ2-5, with 7 bases identical to TRBD1. Germline V gene lookup returns CDR1 SSHAT and CDR2 FNYEAQ (reference sequence). CDR3 size: 14 residues. CDR3: CASSLGQAQETQYF. The CDR3 nucleotides are TGTGCTAGCAGCCTCGGACAGGCCCAAGAGACCCAGTACTTC. Supplemented by reference TRBV7-7 and TRBJ2-5, the full variable domain reads GAGVSQSPRYKVTKRGQDVTLRCDPISSHATLYWYQQALGQGPEFLTYFNYEAQPDKSGLPSDRFSAERPEGSISTLTIQRTEQRDSAMYRCASSLGQAQETQYFGPGTRLLVL.

The rearrangement links TRBV4-1 to TRBJ2-5; D possibly corresponds to TRBD1 (5 bases). V was pared by 4 bases and J by 8 bases, with 20 bases between. Germline values: CDR1 MGHRA, CDR2 YSYEKL. CDR3 size: 15 residues. The CDR3 spells CASSLTGQQRDTQYF. The CDR3 DNA follows: TGCGCCAGCAGCCTAACAGGTCAACAAAGGGATACCCAGTACTTC.

The CDR3 DNA reads as TGTGCCAGCAGTGGAAGTACCAGGGCGAACACTGAAGCTTTCTTT. It specifies CASSGSTRANTEAFF. This chain uses TRBV6-5 with TRBJ1-1; D is perhaps TRBD1 (5 bases). CDR1 is MNHEY, CDR2 SVGAGI, per germline. Deletions cut 5 bases from V and 1 base from J, with 14 bases between. The CDR3 covers 15 residues.

V usage is TRBV2 and J usage is TRBJ2-7, with D possibly being TRBD2 (7 bases). Germline CDR1 is SNHLY and CDR2 is FYNNEI. The CDR3 sequence is 16 residues long. Trimming pared 3 bases from V and 7 bases from J, leaving 22 bases between. CDR3 amino acids: CASSDSFGGRGGEQYV. In nucleotides, the CDR3 is TGTGCCAGCAGTGACTCCTTCGGTGGGAGGGGGGGAGAGCAGTACGTC.

The chain carries TRBV7-3 and TRBJ2-5; D is perhaps TRBD2 (6 bases). Looked up from germline, CDR1 is SGHTA and CDR2 is FQGTGA. Trimming removed 5 bases at V and 7 bases at J, with 14 bases between. The CDR3 extends over 13 amino acids. This CDR3 reads CASSRDSRGTQYF. DNA of the CDR3: TGTGCCAGCAGCCGGGACTCCCGTGGGACCCAGTACTTC.